This T cell receptor beta chain was retrieved from a study of T cells in localized non-small cell lung cancer. Broader study findings: A median of about 60 of the top 100 tumor clones appeared in adjacent lung, which was paired and uninvolved.

Notes on this clone: Its antigen remains unknown.

Germline values: CDR1 SGHKS, CDR2 YYEKEE (reference sequence). This CDR3 region has 15 residues. Trimming removed 3 bases from V and 7 bases from J, with 17 bases in between. Data came from immunoSEQ multiplex PCR; TCRdb stores just in-frame clones and leaves some out. Of 25,000 to 30,000 clones listed, approximately 85% are singletons. Sequenced material: peripheral blood, taken before any cancer treatment. This chain connects TRBV5-5 to TRBJ2-1; perhaps TRBD2 as D (5 bases). This receptor was identified in a woman between 40 and 69 years old with stage I lung adenocarcinoma. CDR3 DNA: TGTGCCAGCAGCTCCATTTATCCGGGGTGGAATGAGCAGTTCTTC. Amino acids: CASSSIYPGWNEQFF.